This entry features one T cell receptor (beta chain) sequence. Its target is unknown. The data were obtained in a study of shared clonotypes between healthy human individuals. Study-level points and caveats: Naive subsets, compared against memory subsets, generally had larger estimated richness values. Investigators collected only blood, and repertoires in tissues likely differ.

V lost 4 bases to trimming and J lost 0 bases, with 18 bases between them. CDR1 is MDHEN and CDR2 is SYDVKM in the germline V gene. CDR3 size: 17 residues. Naive CD8 isolation took CD45RO-negative cells positively selected for CCR7 and excluded terminally differentiated effector memory CD45RA+ cells. DNA at 150 to 250 ng, about 30,000 T cell genomes, went into sorted-subset replicate PCRs. Using immunoSEQ multiplex PCR, the repertoire was profiled, and TCRdb retains in-frame clones only, with some absent. The sample lists about 1.9 million clones; 93% were seen once. The source of this sequence is a man younger than 35 in good health. Some clones in this sample may be carry-over from other donors' samples. This chain joins TRBV28 and TRBJ1-1; D not certain. Material: naive CD8+ T cells from PBMCs. The CDR3 protein is CASSSAGLGAVNTEAFF. As DNA, the CDR3 is TGTGCCAGCAGTTCGGCCGGGTTGGGCGCCGTGAACACTGAAGCTTTCTTT.